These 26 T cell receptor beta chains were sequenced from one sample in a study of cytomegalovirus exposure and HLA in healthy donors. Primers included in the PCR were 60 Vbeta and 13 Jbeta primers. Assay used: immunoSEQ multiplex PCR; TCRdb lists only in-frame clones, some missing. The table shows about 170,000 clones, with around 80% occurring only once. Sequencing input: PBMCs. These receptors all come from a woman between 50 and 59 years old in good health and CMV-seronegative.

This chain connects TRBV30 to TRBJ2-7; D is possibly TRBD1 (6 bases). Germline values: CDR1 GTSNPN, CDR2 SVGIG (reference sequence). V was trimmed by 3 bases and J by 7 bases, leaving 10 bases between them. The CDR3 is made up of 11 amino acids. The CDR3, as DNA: TGTGCCTGGAGAGGAGACAGGGAGCAGTACTTC. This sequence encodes CAWRGDREQYF.

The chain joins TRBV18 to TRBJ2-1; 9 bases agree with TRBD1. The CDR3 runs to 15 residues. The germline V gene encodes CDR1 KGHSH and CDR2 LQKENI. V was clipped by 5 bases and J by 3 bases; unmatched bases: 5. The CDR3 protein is CASSSAGQGYNEQFF. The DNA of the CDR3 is TGTGCCAGCTCATCCGCGGGACAGGGCTACAATGAGCAGTTCTTC.

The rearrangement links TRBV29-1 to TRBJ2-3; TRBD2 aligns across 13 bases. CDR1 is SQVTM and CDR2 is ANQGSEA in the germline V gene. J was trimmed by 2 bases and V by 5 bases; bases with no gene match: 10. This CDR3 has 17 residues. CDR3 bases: TGCAGCGTTAAGACTAGCGGGGGGTTTGGGTACACAGATACGCAGTATTTT. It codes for CSVKTSGGFGYTDTQYF.

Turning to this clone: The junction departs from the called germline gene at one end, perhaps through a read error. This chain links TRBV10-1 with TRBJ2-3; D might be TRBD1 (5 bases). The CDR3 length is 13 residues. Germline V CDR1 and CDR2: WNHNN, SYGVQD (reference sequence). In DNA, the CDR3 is TGCGCCAGCAGTGAGTCCGGGCAGGGCCCTCAGGATTTT. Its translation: CASSESGQGPQDF.

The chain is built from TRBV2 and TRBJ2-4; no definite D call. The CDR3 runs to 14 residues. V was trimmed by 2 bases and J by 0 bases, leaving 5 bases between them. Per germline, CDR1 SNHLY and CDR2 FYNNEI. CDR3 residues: CASSEQVAKNIQYF. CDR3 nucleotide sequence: TGTGCCAGCAGTGAACAGGTAGCCAAAAACATTCAGTACTTC. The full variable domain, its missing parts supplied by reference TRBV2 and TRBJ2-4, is EPEVTQTPSHQVTQMGQEVILRCVPISNHLYFYWYRQILGQKVEFLVSFYNNEISEKSEIFDDQFSVERPDGSNFTLKIRSTKLEDSAMYFCASSEQVAKNIQYFGAGTRLSVL.

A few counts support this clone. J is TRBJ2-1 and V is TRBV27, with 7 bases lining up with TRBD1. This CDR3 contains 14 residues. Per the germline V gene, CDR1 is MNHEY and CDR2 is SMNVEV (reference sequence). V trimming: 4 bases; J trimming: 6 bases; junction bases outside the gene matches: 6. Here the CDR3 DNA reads TGTGCCAGCAGTTCTGAGACAGGGCCCAATGAGCAGTTCTTC. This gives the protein CASSSETGPNEQFF.

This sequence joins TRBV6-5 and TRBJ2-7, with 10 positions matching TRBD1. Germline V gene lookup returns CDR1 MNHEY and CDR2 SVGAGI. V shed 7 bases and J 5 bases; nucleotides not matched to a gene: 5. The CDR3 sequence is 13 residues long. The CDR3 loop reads CASTRTGGHEQYF. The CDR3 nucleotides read TGTGCCAGCACCCGGACAGGGGGACACGAGCAGTACTTC.

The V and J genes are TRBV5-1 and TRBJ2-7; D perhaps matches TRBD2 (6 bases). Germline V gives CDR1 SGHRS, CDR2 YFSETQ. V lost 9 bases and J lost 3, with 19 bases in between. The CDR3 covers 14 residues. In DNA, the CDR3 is TGCGCCACCAGACCAAACGCTAGCGTCTACGAGCAGTACTTC. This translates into CATRPNASVYEQYF.

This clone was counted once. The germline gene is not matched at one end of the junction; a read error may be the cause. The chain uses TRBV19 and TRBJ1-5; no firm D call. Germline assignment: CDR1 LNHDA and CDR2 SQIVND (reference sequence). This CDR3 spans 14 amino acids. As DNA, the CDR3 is TGTGCCAGTAGTCTAGAATATAGCAATCAGCCCCAGCATTTT. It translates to CASSLEYSNQPQHF.

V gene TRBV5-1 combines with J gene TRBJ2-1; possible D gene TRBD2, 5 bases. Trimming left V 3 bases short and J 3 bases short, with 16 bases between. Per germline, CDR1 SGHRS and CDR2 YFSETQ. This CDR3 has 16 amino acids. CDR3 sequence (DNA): TGCGCCAGCAGCTCCGGACTCGCCCATCGCTACAATGAGCAGTTCTTC. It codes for CASSSGLAHRYNEQFF.

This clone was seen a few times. In nucleotides, the CDR3 is TGTGCCACCAGCTTCCGGACAGGGGCCGTCGAGCAGTACTTC. It specifies CATSFRTGAVEQYF. The chain joins TRBV15 to TRBJ2-7; 9 bases agree with TRBD1. The germline V gene encodes CDR1 LNHNV and CDR2 YYDKDF (reference sequence). V gave up 5 bases and J gave up 6 bases; unmatched junction bases: 8. This CDR3 is 14 amino acids long.

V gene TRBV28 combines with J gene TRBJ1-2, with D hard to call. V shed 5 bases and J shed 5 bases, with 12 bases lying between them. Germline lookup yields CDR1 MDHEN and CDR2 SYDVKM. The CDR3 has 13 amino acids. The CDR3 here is CASSPGHTYGYTF. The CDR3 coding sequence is TGTGCCAGCAGTCCTGGGCACACTTATGGCTACACCTTC.

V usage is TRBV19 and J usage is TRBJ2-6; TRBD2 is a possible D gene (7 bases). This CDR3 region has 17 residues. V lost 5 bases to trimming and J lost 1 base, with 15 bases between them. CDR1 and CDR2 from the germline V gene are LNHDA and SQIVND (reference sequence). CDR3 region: CASSPQGRGSGANVLTF. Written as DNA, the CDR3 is TGTGCCAGTAGTCCCCAGGGGAGGGGATCTGGGGCCAACGTCCTGACTTTC.

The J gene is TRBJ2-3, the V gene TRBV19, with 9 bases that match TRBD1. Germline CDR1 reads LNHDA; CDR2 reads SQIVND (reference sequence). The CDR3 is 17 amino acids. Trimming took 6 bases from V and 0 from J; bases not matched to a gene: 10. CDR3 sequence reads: CASSRDRVSLSTDTQYF. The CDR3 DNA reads TGTGCCAGTAGCCGGGACAGGGTATCCCTTAGCACAGATACGCAGTATTTT.

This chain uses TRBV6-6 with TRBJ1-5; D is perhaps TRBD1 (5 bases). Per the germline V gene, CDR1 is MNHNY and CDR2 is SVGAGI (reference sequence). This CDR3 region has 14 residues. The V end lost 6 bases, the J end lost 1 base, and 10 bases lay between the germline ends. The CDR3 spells CASREPGSNQPQHF. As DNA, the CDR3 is TGTGCCAGCAGAGAGCCAGGGAGCAATCAGCCCCAGCATTTT.

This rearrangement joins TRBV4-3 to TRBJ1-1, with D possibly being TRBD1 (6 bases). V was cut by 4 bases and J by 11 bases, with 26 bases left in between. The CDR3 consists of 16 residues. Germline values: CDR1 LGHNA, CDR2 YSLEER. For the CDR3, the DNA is TGCGCCAGCAGCCGAGACCTTGACAGGTACGAAAATGGGGCTTTCTTT. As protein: CASSRDLDRYENGAFF.

CDR3 residues: CASTIFHREVCSPLHF. CDR3 coding DNA: TGTGCCAGCACCATATTCCACAGGGAAGTCTGTTCACCCCTCCACTTT. The genes are TRBV11-3 and TRBJ1-6, with a tentative D call TRBD1 (6 bases). Germline-derived CDR1 and CDR2 are SGHNT and YENEEA. This CDR3 has 16 amino acids. Trimming stripped 7 bases from V and 9 bases from J, with 22 bases between.

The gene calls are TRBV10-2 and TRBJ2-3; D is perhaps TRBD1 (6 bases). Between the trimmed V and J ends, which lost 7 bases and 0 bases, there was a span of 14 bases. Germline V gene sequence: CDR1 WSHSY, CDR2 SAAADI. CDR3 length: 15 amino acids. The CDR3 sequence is CASTPRGGSTDTQYF. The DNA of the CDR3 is TGCGCCAGCACCCCCAGAGGGGGTAGCACAGATACGCAGTATTTT.

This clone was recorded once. CDR3 region: CASSSTGTKQGEQYF. As DNA, the CDR3 is TGTGCCAGCAGCTCAACCGGGACAAAACAGGGCGAGCAGTACTTC. The V and J genes are TRBV7-2 and TRBJ2-7, with D tentatively TRBD1 (6 bases). The CDR3 runs 15 residues. Germline CDR1 SGHTA, CDR2 FQGNSA. V was clipped by 4 bases and J by 6 bases, with 19 bases between them.

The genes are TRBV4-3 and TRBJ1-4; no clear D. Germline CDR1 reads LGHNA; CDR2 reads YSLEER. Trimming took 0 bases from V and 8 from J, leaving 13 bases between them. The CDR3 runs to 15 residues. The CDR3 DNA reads TGCGCCAGCAGCCAAGATCAAGGGAGTGGAGAAAAACTGTTTTTT. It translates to CASSQDQGSGEKLFF.

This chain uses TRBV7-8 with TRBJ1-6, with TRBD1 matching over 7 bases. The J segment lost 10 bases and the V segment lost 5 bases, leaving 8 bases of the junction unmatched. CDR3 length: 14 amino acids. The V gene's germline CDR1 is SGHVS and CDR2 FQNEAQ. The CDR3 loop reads CASSRRQGRSPLHF. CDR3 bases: TGTGCCAGCAGCAGAAGACAGGGTCGCTCACCCCTCCACTTT.

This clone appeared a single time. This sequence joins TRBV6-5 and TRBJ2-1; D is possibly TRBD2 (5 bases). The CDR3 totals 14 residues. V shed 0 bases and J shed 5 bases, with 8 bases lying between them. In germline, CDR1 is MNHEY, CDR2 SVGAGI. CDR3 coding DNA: TGTGCCAGCAGTTACTCCGGACTTGACAATGAGCAGTTCTTC. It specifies CASSYSGLDNEQFF.

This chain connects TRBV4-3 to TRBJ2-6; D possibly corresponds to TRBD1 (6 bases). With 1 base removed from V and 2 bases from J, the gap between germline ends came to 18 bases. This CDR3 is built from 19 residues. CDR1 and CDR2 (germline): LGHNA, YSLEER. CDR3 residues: CASSQGWLDRRTGANVLTF. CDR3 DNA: TGCGCCAGCAGCCAAGGGTGGCTAGACAGGAGAACTGGGGCCAACGTCCTGACTTTC.

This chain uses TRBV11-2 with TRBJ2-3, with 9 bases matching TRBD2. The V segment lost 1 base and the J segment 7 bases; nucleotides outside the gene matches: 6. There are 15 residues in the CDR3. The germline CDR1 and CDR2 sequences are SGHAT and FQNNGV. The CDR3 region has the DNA TGTGCCAGCAGCTTAGGTGTCCTAGCGGGGAATACGCAGTATTTT. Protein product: CASSLGVLAGNTQYF.

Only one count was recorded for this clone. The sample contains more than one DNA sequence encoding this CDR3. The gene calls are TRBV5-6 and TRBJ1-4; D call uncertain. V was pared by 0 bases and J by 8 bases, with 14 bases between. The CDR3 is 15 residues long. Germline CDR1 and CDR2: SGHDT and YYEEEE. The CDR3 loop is CASSLAPGRNEKLFF. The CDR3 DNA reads TGTGCCAGCAGCTTGGCACCAGGTCGTAACGAAAAACTGTTTTTT.

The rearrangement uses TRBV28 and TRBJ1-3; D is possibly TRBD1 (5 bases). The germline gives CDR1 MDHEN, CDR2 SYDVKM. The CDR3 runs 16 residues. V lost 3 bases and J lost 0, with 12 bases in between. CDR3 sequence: CASSFIRAFSGNTIYF. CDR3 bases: TGTGCCAGCAGTTTTATCAGGGCGTTCTCTGGAAACACCATATATTTT.